The 21 T cell receptor beta chains given below trace back to one sample, sequenced in a study of CXCR3-negative and CXCR3-positive naive CD8 T cells. 5' RACE that incorporated UMI labels was used to prepare the TRB cDNA libraries. Using the 5' RACE reads, TCRdb records one entry per CDR3 protein without DNA. The sample's table shows 6,000 to 8,000 distinct CDR3 sequences. Input material: naive CXCR3- CD8+ T cells from blood. The subset was: CD45RO-CCR7+CD27+CD95- naive CD8+ T cells lacking CXCR3 (TNR3-). The receptors were gathered from a human donor in good health. Some clones in this sample may be carry-over from other donors' samples.

The genes are TRBV25-1 and TRBJ1-1; the TRBD1 assignment by TCRdb is unverifiable without DNA. Germline lookup yields CDR1 MGHDK and CDR2 SYGVNS. The CDR3 sequence is 15 residues long. The CDR3 sequence: CASSDPGQGGTEAFF. The full variable domain, completed using reference TRBV25-1 and TRBJ1-1, is EADIYQTPRYLVIGTGKKITLECSQTMGHDKMYWYQQDPGMELHLIHYSYGVNSTEKGDLSSESTVSRIRTEHFPLTLESARPSHTSQYLCASSDPGQGGTEAFFGQGTRLTVV.

By frequency, this clonotype registers medium-sized. The chain joins TRBV29-1 to TRBJ2-3. The CDR3 sequence is 12 residues long. CDR1 and CDR2 from the germline V gene are SQVTM and ANQGSEA. The CDR3 loop reads CSVEEGSDTQYF.

The rearrangement uses TRBV7-2 and TRBJ2-2; the D gene TCRdb calls, TRBD2, cannot be checked with no DNA. CDR3 length: 15 residues. From germline, CDR1 is SGHTA and CDR2 FQGNSA. CDR3 amino acids: CASSLPGLVTGELFF.

According to its frequency, this clonotype is medium-sized. This chain connects TRBV30 to TRBJ2-1; TCRdb's D call, TRBD2, is unchecked because there is no DNA. This CDR3 contains 13 residues. From germline, CDR1 is GTSNPN and CDR2 SVGIG (reference sequence). The CDR3 region is CAWSEVQRTEQFF.

The chain couples TRBV5-1 to TRBJ2-7; checking the TCRdb D call of TRBD2 is not possible without DNA. The CDR3 covers 15 residues. The germline gives CDR1 SGHRS, CDR2 YFSETQ. CDR3 sequence reads: CASSLGQGQDPQQYF. Drawing the rest from reference TRBV5-1 and TRBJ2-7, the complete variable domain is KAGVTQTPRYLIKTRGQQVTLSCSPISGHRSVSWYQQTPGQGLQFLFEYFSETQRNKGNFPGRFSGRQFSNSRSEMNVSTLELGDSALYLCASSLGQGQDPQQYFGPGTRLTVT.

This clonotype is labeled medium-sized based on frequency. The chain is built from TRBV6-6 and TRBJ2-1; TCRdb outputs TRBD2, but without DNA this stays unchecked. The CDR3 totals 16 residues. The germline CDR1 and CDR2 sequences are MNHNY and SVGAGI (reference sequence). This chain's CDR3 is CASSYSIPSGYNEQFF.

By frequency, this clonotype registers medium-sized (0.01 to 0.1%). The CDR3 region is CSLTSGAYNEQFF. The rearrangement uses TRBV20-1 and TRBJ2-1; no DNA is available, so the TRBD2 call from TCRdb remains unchecked. The CDR3 has 13 residues. Per the germline V gene, CDR1 is DFQATT and CDR2 is SNEGSKA (reference sequence).

Judged by frequency, this clonotype is medium-sized. The CDR3 here is CAISSRTQPNYGYTF. The rearrangement uses TRBV10-3 and TRBJ1-2; TCRdb picks TRBD1, but there is no DNA to check that call. There are 15 residues in the CDR3. The germline gives CDR1 ENHRY, CDR2 SYGVKD.

This rearrangement joins TRBV19 to TRBJ2-1. The CDR3 consists of 15 residues. From germline, CDR1 is LNHDA and CDR2 SQIVND (reference sequence). CDR3: CASSTSGNSYNEQFF.

Its frequency marks this clonotype as medium-sized. The V call is TRBV29-1, the J call TRBJ1-2; absent DNA, TCRdb's TRBD1 call cannot be checked. CDR1 SQVTM and CDR2 ANQGSEA come from the germline V gene. This CDR3 has 13 residues. This chain's CDR3 is CSGLRTGGHGYTF.

Considering frequency, this clonotype is medium-sized. V usage is TRBV29-1 and J usage is TRBJ1-1. Germline assignment: CDR1 SQVTM and CDR2 ANQGSEA. There are 11 residues in the CDR3. CDR3 sequence reads: CSVLINTEAFF.

The chain uses TRBV6-5 and TRBJ2-7; with no DNA, the TCRdb D assignment of TRBD1 cannot be verified. Looked up from germline, CDR1 is MNHEY and CDR2 is SVGAGI. The CDR3 has 13 residues. CDR3 loop: CASRRGQTYEQYF.

This sequence joins TRBV4-1 and TRBJ2-1; TCRdb indicates TRBD2, and absent DNA this call remains unverified. Germline CDR1 reads MGHRA; CDR2 reads YSYEKL. There are 15 residues in the CDR3. The CDR3 protein is CASSQGQGLGNEQFF.

In terms of frequency, this clonotype is medium-sized (0.01 to 0.1%). The rearrangement joins TRBV28 to TRBJ1-2; the D gene TCRdb calls, TRBD1, cannot be checked with no DNA. The CDR3 runs to 14 residues. Germline CDR1 reads MDHEN; CDR2 reads SYDVKM. CDR3 protein: CASSFRGPGYGYTF.

The chain uses TRBV7-9 and TRBJ2-7; TCRdb reports TRBD1, a call that lacks DNA to check it against. The CDR3 totals 15 residues. CDR1 SEHNR and CDR2 FQNEAQ come from the germline V gene (reference sequence). CDR3 loop: CASSSAGTGLYEQYF.

CDR3 residues: CSVEAVDTEAFF. V gene TRBV29-1 combines with J gene TRBJ1-1. Per germline, CDR1 SQVTM and CDR2 ANQGSEA. The CDR3 extends over 12 amino acids.

Judged by frequency, this clonotype is medium-sized. The CDR3 loop is CSVDWTAQETQYF. V usage is TRBV29-1 and J usage is TRBJ2-5. This CDR3 comprises 13 residues. CDR1 SQVTM and CDR2 ANQGSEA come from the germline V gene.

This clonotype is classed as medium-sized by frequency. CDR3 loop: CSVEVGGLAGGYSYEQYF. The rearrangement uses TRBV29-1 and TRBJ2-7; TCRdb selects TRBD2, and the lack of DNA leaves this call unchecked. The CDR3 covers 18 residues. Germline loops: CDR1 SQVTM, CDR2 ANQGSEA.

V gene TRBV29-1 combines with J gene TRBJ2-3; TCRdb's D gene call, TRBD1, goes unchecked for lack of DNA. Germline V gives CDR1 SQVTM, CDR2 ANQGSEA. This CDR3 is built from 11 residues. Here the CDR3 reads CSVGRGDTQYF.

By frequency, this clonotype registers medium-sized. The rearrangement joins TRBV7-9 to TRBJ1-3. This CDR3 comprises 12 residues. CDR1 SEHNR and CDR2 FQNEAQ come from the germline V gene (reference sequence). CDR3 amino acids: CASTAGGNTIYF. The variable domain in full, completed from reference TRBV7-9 and TRBJ1-3, reads DTGVSQNPRHKITKRGQNVTFRCDPISEHNRLYWYRQTLGQGPEFLTYFQNEAQLEKSRLLSDRFSAERPKGSFSTLEIQRTEQGDSAMYLCASTAGGNTIYFGEGSWLTVV.

This chain uses TRBV7-9 with TRBJ1-6; TCRdb's D call of TRBD1 is untestable without DNA. Germline V CDR1 and CDR2: SEHNR, FQNEAQ (reference sequence). CDR3 size: 14 residues. The CDR3: CASSVTGSNSPLHF.